The 16 T cell receptor beta chains presented below share a single source sample, sequenced in a study of cytomegalovirus exposure and HLA in healthy donors. Use of 60 Vbeta and 13 Jbeta primers characterized the PCR. Measured with immunoSEQ multiplex PCR; TCRdb has only the in-frame clones, and not every one. The data show roughly 60,000 clones, and the top ten clones hold approximately 4%. The sample comprised PBMCs. The origin of the receptors is a woman under 30 in good health and CMV-seronegative.

The chain employs TRBV27 and TRBJ1-2; weak D call: TRBD1 (6 bases). With 2 bases removed from V and 4 bases from J, the gap between germline ends came to 11 bases. Germline lookup yields CDR1 MNHEY and CDR2 SMNVEV (reference sequence). This CDR3 comprises 14 residues. In nucleotides, the CDR3 is TGTGCCAGCAGTTTAGGACAGCCATCCTATGGCTACACCTTC. Protein sequence: CASSLGQPSYGYTF.

The CDR3 loop reads CASSEGQGALIDTEAFF. The CDR3 bases are TGTGCCAGCAGCGAGGGACAGGGGGCTCTCATCGACACTGAAGCTTTCTTT. The rearrangement uses TRBV9 and TRBJ1-1, with 12 bases aligning to TRBD1. Trimming cost V 3 bases and J 3 bases; bases outside gene matches: 9. This CDR3 contains 17 residues. Germline V lookup: CDR1 SGDLS, CDR2 YYNGEE. Supplemented by reference TRBV9 and TRBJ1-1, the full variable domain reads DSGVTQTPKHLITATGQRVTLRCSPRSGDLSVYWYQQSLDQGLQFLIQYYNGEERAKGNILERFSAQQFPDLHSELNLSSLELGDSALYFCASSEGQGALIDTEAFFGQGTRLTVV.

V and J are TRBV10-2 and TRBJ1-2; perhaps TRBD1 as D (6 bases). V was clipped by 9 bases and J by 1 base, with 12 bases between them. CDR3 size: 13 residues. Germline assignment: CDR1 WSHSY and CDR2 SAAADI. CDR3 in amino acids: CARGAEINYGYTF. CDR3 DNA sequence: TGCGCCAGGGGGGCAGAAATTAACTATGGCTACACCTTC.

The V and J genes are TRBV10-3 and TRBJ2-7, with 8 nucleotides matching TRBD1. Germline V lookup: CDR1 ENHRY, CDR2 SYGVKD. With V trimmed by 3 bases and J by 5 bases, 6 bases remained unmatched. This CDR3 region has 14 residues. The CDR3 protein is CAISDQGARNEQYF. Here the CDR3 DNA reads TGTGCCATCAGTGATCAGGGGGCGCGGAACGAGCAGTACTTC.

This sequence joins TRBV5-6 and TRBJ1-6; D unclear. The ends were cut back, 3 bases at V and 5 bases at J, with 9 bases in the middle. CDR3 size: 14 residues. Germline V gene data show CDR1 as SGHDT and CDR2 as YYEEEE. In DNA, the CDR3 is TGTGCCAGCAGCTCCGGACTGGATAATTCACCCCTCCACTTT. Protein product: CASSSGLDNSPLHF. The whole variable domain, remainder taken from reference TRBV5-6 and TRBJ1-6, is DAGVTQSPTHLIKTRGQQVTLRCSPKSGHDTVSWYQQALGQGPQFIFQYYEEEERQRGNFPDRFSGHQFPNYSSELNVNALLLGDSALYLCASSSGLDNSPLHFGNGTRLTVT.

V usage is TRBV11-3 and J usage is TRBJ2-5; D remains unclear. Trimming took off 0 bases at V and 5 bases at J, with 10 bases between the two ends. This CDR3 is built from 14 residues. Germline lookup yields CDR1 SGHNT and CDR2 YENEEA. The CDR3 reads CASSLDELRETQYF. CDR3 coding DNA: TGTGCCAGCAGCTTAGACGAGCTGAGGGAGACCCAGTACTTC.

DNA for the CDR3: TGTGCTAGTGTCACAGGACTAGCGGGAACCGACGAGCAGTACTTC. It is translated as CASVTGLAGTDEQYF. V is TRBV12-5 and J is TRBJ2-7; 12 nucleotides align to TRBD2. The ends lost 7 bases at V and 5 bases at J; junction bases unmatched: 9. The CDR3 loop spans 15 amino acids. Germline lookup yields CDR1 LGHNT and CDR2 FRNRAP.

This chain joins TRBV4-1 and TRBJ2-4; 10 bases match TRBD1. The CDR3 has 15 residues. Germline assignment: CDR1 MGHRA and CDR2 YSYEKL. V shed 0 bases, J shed 9 bases, and the junction held 5 bases outside the gene matches. The chain's CDR3 is CASSQEPGQGRIQYF. CDR3 nucleotide sequence: TGCGCCAGCAGCCAAGAACCGGGACAGGGGCGCATTCAGTACTTC.

The chain carries TRBV2 and TRBJ2-5, with TRBD2 matching over 11 bases. V was pared by 3 bases and J by 5 bases, with 2 bases of the junction left unmatched. The CDR3 runs 14 residues. The germline CDR1 and CDR2 sequences are SNHLY and FYNNEI. CDR3 sequence (DNA): TGTGCCAGCAGTGAGATAGCGGGAGGGGAGACCCAGTACTTC. Translated: CASSEIAGGETQYF. The whole variable domain, remainder taken from reference TRBV2 and TRBJ2-5, is EPEVTQTPSHQVTQMGQEVILRCVPISNHLYFYWYRQILGQKVEFLVSFYNNEISEKSEIFDDQFSVERPDGSNFTLKIRSTKLEDSAMYFCASSEIAGGETQYFGPGTRLLVL.

The V call is TRBV25-1, the J call TRBJ1-1, with a weak D call TRBD1 (5 bases). CDR3 length: 13 amino acids. Germline loops: CDR1 MGHDK, CDR2 SYGVNS. V shed 6 bases and J shed 4 bases, with 12 bases lying between them. CDR3 sequence: CASRGPGGTEAFF. Written as DNA, the CDR3 is TGTGCCAGCAGGGGCCCGGGGGGCACTGAAGCTTTCTTT.

The chain is built from TRBV6-6 and TRBJ1-2; tentative D call: TRBD1 (5 bases). V was cut by 8 bases and J by 8 bases, with 15 bases left in between. The CDR3 spans 12 residues. The germline V gene encodes CDR1 MNHNY and CDR2 SVGAGI (reference sequence). CDR3: CASVAQDGGYTF. In DNA, the CDR3 is TGTGCCAGCGTCGCACAGGATGGAGGCTACACCTTC.

This chain links TRBV6-4 with TRBJ2-3, with TRBD2 as a possible D gene (5 bases). CDR3 length: 16 amino acids. Trimming removed 0 bases from V and 0 bases from J, with 10 bases in between. Germline V gives CDR1 MRHNA, CDR2 SNTAGT. CDR3 protein: CASSDSASLSTDTQYF. CDR3 in DNA: TGTGCCAGCAGTGACTCAGCTAGCTTGAGCACAGATACGCAGTATTTT.

J is TRBJ2-5 and V is TRBV19; D perhaps matches TRBD1 (6 bases). This CDR3 is 14 amino acids long. V was shortened by 6 bases and J by 2 bases, with 13 bases between the two germline ends. Germline loops: CDR1 LNHDA, CDR2 SQIVND (reference sequence). This CDR3 is CASSLQGPQETQYF. CDR3 DNA sequence: TGTGCCAGTAGCCTACAGGGTCCGCAAGAGACCCAGTACTTC.

This chain links TRBV6-5 with TRBJ1-5; TRBD1 might be the D (5 bases). The V end lost 7 bases, the J end lost 2 bases, and 12 bases lay between the germline ends. The CDR3 runs to 14 residues. In germline, CDR1 is MNHEY, CDR2 SVGAGI. CDR3 coding DNA: TGTGCCAGCAAAAGCCAGGGCGGCAATCAGCCCCAGCATTTT. Protein sequence: CASKSQGGNQPQHF.

CDR3 coding DNA: TGCGCCAGCAGCTTGGAGGCGGTAGACAGGGGCTCCGAGCAGTACTTC. Amino acid sequence: CASSLEAVDRGSEQYF. The rearrangement uses TRBV5-1 and TRBJ2-7; TRBD1 aligns across 8 bases. The germline gives CDR1 SGHRS, CDR2 YFSETQ. V lost 0 bases, J lost 6 bases, and 11 bases stayed unmatched. This CDR3 is 16 amino acids long.

To note about this clone: A read error is likely, as this CDR3 ends without the conserved phenylalanine or tryptophan. The rearrangement uses TRBV6-5 and TRBJ1-1; unclear D gene. Trimming shortened V by 0 bases and J by 3 bases, and 11 bases separated the two germline ends. Germline loops: CDR1 MNHEY, CDR2 SVGAGI. This CDR3 spans 15 amino acids. The CDR3 loop is CASSYSGGGYTEAFL. CDR3 DNA sequence: TGTGCCAGCAGTTACTCGGGCGGAGGGTACACTGAAGCTTTCCTT.